This T cell receptor (beta chain) was identified during a study of T cell responses to AZD1222 COVID-19 vaccine (dated by TCRdb to the early 2020s). Context from the whole study: TCR sequencing was performed for roughly 240 trial participants, of whom 200 to 220 were given two doses of AZD1222 and around 26 were given two doses of MenACWY control vaccine. Trial participants were enrolled by age into 18-55, 56-69 and 70-plus year subgroups, with about 150, 27 and 61 TCR-sequenced participants respectively. The study at large found these results: Most participants were white British and females outnumbered males, and the authors suggested that clonal diversity may have been underestimated. In the small 56-69-year group, the increase in depth fell short of significance, most likely because of low power. Because no samples from the day 14 peak response were available, repertoires could be characterized only after the peak T cell response. Reportedly, almost half of the unique spike-specific TCRs recognized epitopes lying outside the regions that are mutated in the B.1.351 and B.1.1.7 variants. A significant rise in spike-specific TCR breadth and depth was observed after two AZD1222 doses relative to day 0 and relative to MenACWY recipients. Vaccine-associated CD4 TCRs spanned the whole spike protein, with dominant responses in regions 160-218 and 743-854. Conclusions about previously exposed vaccinees were limited because only six AZD1222 recipients were SARS-CoV-2 seropositive at baseline.

With respect to this clone: It lacks a known antigen. This likely comes from a read error, as the CDR3 has no conserved phenylalanine or tryptophan at its end. It is unclear where the CDR3 begins or ends on the DNA, so no DNA is shown, and the CDR3 is as TCRdb lists it.

According to the germline V gene, CDR1 reads KGHDR and CDR2 reads SFDVKD. The CDR3 is made up of 10 amino acids, end residues included. The CDR3 regions of human TCRbeta chains were analyzed by immunosequencing. In the paper's pipeline: TCRs in the repertoires were compared against a reference library of SARS-CoV-2-specific TCRs that had been generated with the MIRA antigen-specificity platform. Breadth was defined as the fraction of unique TCRs that were SARS-CoV-2-associated, and depth was defined as the fraction of total T cells that were SARS-CoV-2-associated. Using the MIRA data, every spike-specific TCR was mapped to the spike region that the TCR reacted to and assigned to either a CD4 or a CD8 class. Log10-transformed breadth and depth values were compared by one-way ANOVA with Sidak's multiple comparisons tests. The clones in this table, taken by TCRdb from immuneACCESS, are in-frame only. Not every clone is retained; where verified, under half of the shortfall comes from an unresolved V gene, and the cause of the rest is unknown. V, J and clone size are taken as reported in that table, and D and trimming were inferred from the DNA itself. Counted in this sample were 42,000 or so clones; just over 85% of them appeared once. Together, the top ten hold 26% of the sample.

In the paper's terms, the time point label means: about 28 days (+/-7) after the second vaccine dose. The treatment or condition label corresponds to: meningococcal conjugate vaccine given as trial control. The vaccinee samples were drawn from two UK trials, COV001 and COV002, one of which was a single-blind randomized controlled phase 2/3 trial testing AZD1222 (ChAdOx1 nCoV-19) in healthy adults. Trial participant PBMC samples were collected at day 0 and day 28 after the second dose for TCRbeta chain sequencing. The sequence is built from TRBV24-1 and TRBJ2-7; the D call TRBD1 from the table was never checked on the DNA. The sequences come from peripheral blood, collected 28 days after the second dose of the MenACWY control vaccine. The receptor comes from an adult who received the MenACWY meningococcal vaccine as a control. CDR3 sequence: CATSDFAQGI.